The present T cell receptor beta chain was sequenced within a study of preoperative IRX-2 immunotherapy in early breast cancer. This clone was seen a few times. Treatment specified: preoperative locoregional IRX-2 cytokine immunotherapy. This phase Ib study tested locoregional IRX-2 cytokine immunotherapy given before surgery. Sequenced by immunoSEQ multiplex PCR; TCRdb stores in-frame clones only, minus some. The sample shows some 25,000 clones, over 75% of them seen only once. V lost 4 bases to trimming and J lost 0 bases, with 12 bases between them. The germline V gene has CDR1 SGDLS and CDR2 YYNGEE. The CDR3 spans 15 residues.

The TCR sequence derives from a human donor with breast cancer. This material consisted of tumor tissue, taken after IRX-2 immunotherapy. The V and J genes are TRBV9 and TRBJ2-3, with D hard to call. Here the CDR3 reads CASSPHVRSTDTQYF. Here the CDR3 DNA reads TGTGCCAGCAGCCCCCACGTAAGAAGCACAGATACGCAGTATTTT.